The rows below give T cell receptor beta chains drawn from one sample of a study of T cell responses to AZD1222 COVID-19 vaccine. Clones were read by immunoSEQ multiplex PCR, and TCRdb kept only the in-frame ones, dropping some. Of approximately 120,000 clones in the sample, about 86% are singletons; the top ten hold 10% to 15%. Sample: peripheral blood, taken on day 0 of AZD1222 vaccination. These receptor sequences come from an adult in good health. Each CDR3 is given with its conserved first and last residue. The order of the fields is V gene, CDR3 protein.

v_call: TRBV11-2
cdr3_aa: CASSLNGGGYQPQHF

v_call: TRBV6-2/TRBV6-3
cdr3_aa: CASSYLSGRSSYEQYF

v_call: TRBV28
cdr3_aa: CASSQDTGGEQYF

v_call: TRBV7-9
cdr3_aa: CASSLGTVGGDTQYF

v_call: TRBV2
cdr3_aa: CASSRDSRHHF

v_call: TRBV10-3
cdr3_aa: CAIAGRTYEQYF

v_call: TRBV5-4
cdr3_aa: CASSLGLIGELFF

v_call: TRBV7-2
cdr3_aa: CASSFSPILGNTIYF

v_call: TRBV29-1
cdr3_aa: CSVDRGFTGELFF

v_call: TRBV28
cdr3_aa: CASSLSRDNEQFF

v_call: TRBV19
cdr3_aa: CASSKRLAGVETQYF

v_call: TRBV18
cdr3_aa: CASSRGLYNEQFF

v_call: TRBV3-1/TRBV3-2
cdr3_aa: CASSQGQGGWGPQHF

v_call: TRBV24-1
cdr3_aa: CATSDPTGANTGELFF

v_call: TRBV5-1
cdr3_aa: CASSLAGGGAHLSGANVLTF

v_call: TRBV4-3
cdr3_aa: CASSQETATSGPYAQYF

v_call: TRBV19
cdr3_aa: CASRRQGPSNQPQHF

v_call: TRBV7-8
cdr3_aa: CASSFDRSSYEQYF

v_call: TRBV11-3
cdr3_aa: CASSPGLPGGETQYF

v_call: TRBV6-2/TRBV6-3
cdr3_aa: CASSLIDGQPQHF